These T cell receptor beta chains were read from a single sample in a study of cytomegalovirus exposure and HLA in healthy donors. Clones were read by immunoSEQ multiplex PCR, and TCRdb kept only the in-frame ones, dropping some. The sample yields about 200,000 clones, 60% to 85% seen once. Sequencing was done on a sample of PBMCs. All receptors derive from a man aged 40-55 years in good health and CMV-seronegative. The CDR3 runs from the conserved cysteine through the conserved F or W. The D gene is left open where the match is weak. Only part of the rows carry a size: once, few, many, or a class if the clone is expanded.

d_call	v_call	j_call	clone_size	cdr3_aa	cdr3_nt
TRBD2	TRBV9	TRBJ2-1	-	CASSGGLAETDNEQFF	TGTGCCAGCAGCGGGGGCCTAGCGGAGACCGACAATGAGCAGTTCTTC
TRBD1	TRBV18	TRBJ2-1	-	CASSLTGGEWNEQFF	TGTGCCAGCTCACTCACAGGGGGCGAGTGGAATGAGCAGTTCTTC
-	TRBV7-9	TRBJ1-5	-	CASSLKQGNQPQHF	TGTGCCAGCAGCTTGAAACAGGGAAATCAGCCCCAGCATTTT
TRBD2	TRBV28	TRBJ2-1	-	CASSLAGGPDNEQFF	TGTGCCAGCAGTTTAGCGGGAGGGCCCGACAATGAGCAGTTCTTC
TRBD1	TRBV12-5	TRBJ2-7	-	CASGPGGGEQYF	TGTGCTAGTGGCCCAGGGGGCGGCGAGCAGTACTTC
-	TRBV6-1	TRBJ2-7	-	CASATGRGSLYEQYF	TGTGCCAGCGCCACAGGGCGGGGGAGTTTGTACGAGCAGTACTTC
-	TRBV2	TRBJ2-4	-	CASEQGRVRNIQYF	TGTGCCAGCGAACAGGGCAGGGTGAGAAACATTCAGTACTTC
TRBD1	TRBV11-1	TRBJ1-2	-	CASSSQLGTGYGYTF	TGTGCCAGCAGCTCACAGCTGGGGACAGGCTATGGCTACACCTTC
-	TRBV4-3	TRBJ2-2	once	CASSPDPGSGELFF	TGCGCCAGCAGCCCCGACCCGGGGTCCGGGGAGCTGTTTTTT
TRBD2	TRBV29-1	TRBJ2-1	once	CSVDGLAGGNEQFF	TGCAGCGTTGACGGGCTAGCGGGGGGGAATGAGCAGTTCTTC
-	TRBV25-1	TRBJ1-1	few	CASSEPHTNTEAFF	TGTGCCAGCAGTGAGCCCCACACGAACACTGAAGCTTTCTTT
-	TRBV14	TRBJ1-2	once	CASSQDPGGYGYTF	TGTGCCAGCAGCCAAGACCCGGGGGGGTATGGCTACACCTTC
TRBD2	TRBV9	TRBJ2-5	-	CASSEAGGLKETQYF	TGTGCCAGCAGCGAGGCGGGAGGATTAAAAGAGACCCAGTACTTC
-	TRBV7-2	TRBJ1-4	-	CASSLVGTGSEKLFF	TGTGCCAGCAGCTTAGTTGGTACAGGGTCTGAAAAACTGTTTTTT
TRBD1	TRBV7-9	TRBJ2-1	-	CASSPGTANNEQFF	TGTGCCAGCAGCCCCGGGACAGCCAACAATGAGCAGTTCTTC
TRBD1	TRBV29-1	TRBJ1-4	-	CSGIRQGTNEKLFF	TGCAGCGGTATACGACAGGGAACTAATGAAAAACTGTTTTTT
-	TRBV13	TRBJ2-7	few	CASSSTGKGDYEQYF	TGTGCCAGCAGTTCTACAGGGAAGGGAGACTACGAGCAGTACTTC
TRBD2	TRBV28	TRBJ2-7	-	CASSSSSGRALGEQYF	TGTGCCAGCAGTTCCTCGAGCGGGAGGGCCTTGGGGGAGCAGTACTTC
TRBD2	TRBV7-2	TRBJ2-2	-	CASSLSPGGGNTGELFF	TGTGCCAGCAGCTTATCCCCGGGGGGGGGCAACACCGGGGAGCTGTTTTTT
-	TRBV7-9	TRBJ1-2	-	CASSVYRDLGDYGYTF	TGTGCCAGCAGCGTGTACAGGGATTTAGGAGACTATGGCTACACCTTC
-	TRBV9	TRBJ1-5	-	CASSVGDSGRQPQHF	TGTGCCAGCAGCGTTGGAGACTCTGGGAGACAGCCCCAGCATTTT
TRBD1	TRBV29-1	TRBJ1-2	-	CSARDRGDYGYTF	TGCAGCGCCCGGGACAGGGGGGACTATGGCTACACCTTC
TRBD2	TRBV4-1	TRBJ2-5	-	CASSHQGLAGGQETQYF	TGCGCCAGCAGCCACCAGGGACTAGCGGGAGGCCAAGAGACCCAGTACTTC
TRBD1	TRBV28	TRBJ1-1	once	CASRGGQKNTEAFF	TGTGCCAGCAGGGGGGGACAGAAGAACACTGAAGCTTTCTTT
-	TRBV28	TRBJ1-2	few	CASKLVRRGRHGYTF	TGTGCCAGCAAGCTCGTGAGAAGGGGCAGGCATGGCTACACCTTC
TRBD2	TRBV28	TRBJ2-4	-	CASSPGLALAKNIQYF	TGTGCCAGCAGTCCGGGACTAGCGTTAGCCAAAAACATTCAGTACTTC
TRBD2	TRBV19	TRBJ2-7	few	CASSMSSGAHEQYF	TGTGCCAGTAGTATGTCCAGCGGGGCCCACGAGCAGTACTTC
-	TRBV7-6	TRBJ2-7	-	CASSFRQDPIYEQYF	TGTGCCAGCAGCTTCCGACAGGACCCTATCTACGAGCAGTACTTC
-	TRBV5-4	TRBJ2-5	-	CASSLSLEETQYF	TGTGCCAGCAGCTTGAGCCTAGAAGAGACCCAGTACTTC
TRBD2	TRBV18	TRBJ2-1	few	CASSPPALAGGLGEQFF	TGTGCCAGCTCACCCCCCGCCCTAGCGGGAGGGCTGGGTGAGCAGTTCTTC
-	TRBV2	TRBJ2-2	-	CASRGDLANTGELFF	TGTGCCAGCAGGGGCGACCTCGCGAACACCGGGGAGCTGTTTTTT
TRBD2	TRBV27	TRBJ2-2	once	CASSFRLAGLPELFF	TGTGCCAGCAGTTTCCGACTAGCGGGACTTCCGGAGCTGTTTTTT
TRBD1	TRBV18	TRBJ1-1	-	CASSPSGTAINTEAFF	TGTGCCAGCTCACCCTCCGGGACAGCCATAAACACTGAAGCTTTCTTT
-	TRBV19	TRBJ1-2	-	CASSTTGYGYTF	TGTGCCAGTAGTACCACAGGGTATGGCTACACCTTC
TRBD1	TRBV5-1	TRBJ2-2	-	CASSFTGQANTGELFF	TGCGCCAGCAGCTTTACGGGACAGGCGAACACCGGGGAGCTGTTTTTT
TRBD1	TRBV6-1	TRBJ2-1	-	CASKKRTGDNEQFF	TGTGCCAGCAAAAAGCGGACAGGGGACAATGAGCAGTTCTTC
TRBD2	TRBV7-2	TRBJ2-7	-	CASSLEGSGGYYEQYF	TGTGCCAGCAGCTTAGAGGGTAGCGGGGGATACTACGAGCAGTACTTC